This T cell receptor beta chain was obtained from a study of OX40 agonist ivuxolimab in advanced cancers. Study-level background: Head and neck, renal cell, melanoma or hepatocellular carcinoma were the cancers that dose-escalation patients had. General study findings and limits: In general, CD8+ T cells held more expanded clones than CD4+ did, on average.

With regard to this clone: What it binds is unknown.

Clones were sequenced by immunoSEQ multiplex PCR, and TCRdb holds only the in-frame ones, with some missing. The table has some 39,000 clones, 81% seen once. CDR1 is SGHTA, CDR2 FQGTGA, per germline. There are 14 residues in the CDR3. The V end lost 1 base, the J end lost 5 bases, and 11 bases lay between the germline ends. The source of this sequence is an adult with an advanced solid tumor such as melanoma, head and neck, liver or kidney cancer. The chain recombines TRBV7-3 with TRBJ2-5, with D possibly matching TRBD2 (5 bases). The sample consisted of CD4+ or CD8+ T cells sorted from blood, taken in a trial of the OX40 agonist ivuxolimab. CDR3 loop: CASSLNGRGETQYF. In nucleotides, the CDR3 is TGTGCCAGCAGCTTAAACGGCCGAGGGGAGACCCAGTACTTC.